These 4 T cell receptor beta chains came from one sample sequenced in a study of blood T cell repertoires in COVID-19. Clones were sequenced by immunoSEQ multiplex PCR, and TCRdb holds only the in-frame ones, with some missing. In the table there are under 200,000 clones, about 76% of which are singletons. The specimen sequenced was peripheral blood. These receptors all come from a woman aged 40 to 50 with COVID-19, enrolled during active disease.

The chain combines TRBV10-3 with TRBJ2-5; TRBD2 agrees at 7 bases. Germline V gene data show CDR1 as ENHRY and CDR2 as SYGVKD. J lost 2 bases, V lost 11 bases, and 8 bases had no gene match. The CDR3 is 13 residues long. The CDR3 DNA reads TGTGCCGGGGCGCTGGGACTACAAGAGACCCAGTACTTC. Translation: CAGALGLQETQYF.

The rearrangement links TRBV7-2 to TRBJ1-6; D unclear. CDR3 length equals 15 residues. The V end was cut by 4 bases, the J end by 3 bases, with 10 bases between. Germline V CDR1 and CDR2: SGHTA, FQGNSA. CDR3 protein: CASSWYGGYNSPLHF. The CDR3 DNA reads TGTGCCAGCAGCTGGTACGGAGGCTATAATTCACCCCTCCACTTT.

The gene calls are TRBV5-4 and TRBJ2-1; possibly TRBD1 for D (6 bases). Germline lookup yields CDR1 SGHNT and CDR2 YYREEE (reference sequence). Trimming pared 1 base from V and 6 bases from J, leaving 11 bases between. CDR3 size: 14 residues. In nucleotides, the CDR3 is TGTGCCAGCAGCTTGATGGGGGCTGGCAATGAGCAGTTCTTC. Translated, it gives CASSLMGAGNEQFF.

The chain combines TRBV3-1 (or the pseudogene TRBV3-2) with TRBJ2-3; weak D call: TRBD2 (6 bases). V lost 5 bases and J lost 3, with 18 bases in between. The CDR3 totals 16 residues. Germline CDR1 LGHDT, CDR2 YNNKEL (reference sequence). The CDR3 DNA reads TGTGCCAGCAGCGCCCGGGGAGGAATCACTACAGATACGCAGTATTTT. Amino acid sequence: CASSARGGITTDTQYF.